This T cell receptor (beta chain) was observed in a study of CD8 T cells in ankylosing spondylitis. CDR3 length equals 13 residues. The germline V and J ends were trimmed by 0 bases and 5 bases, with 10 bases remaining between them. The germline gives CDR1 DFQATT, CDR2 SNEGSKA (reference sequence). A word on this clonotype: Its antigen is not known.

TCRdb reanalysed the 5' RACE reads using MiXCR and keeps one entry per CDR3 protein. The sample holds about 800,000 distinct CDR3 sequences, about 11% seen once. Study-level results: In ankylosing spondylitis patients, matched synovial fluid reportedly showed significant enrichment of disease-linked clones. Previous work reported some of these motif variants in the synovial fluid and blood of reactive arthritis. Apparently characteristic of ankylosing spondylitis blood was a TCR beta motif (fewer than ten highly homologous variants). CD8+ cells made up the disease-linked clones, which were relatively rare in peripheral blood.

The sequenced sample consisted of blood, either unsorted or a sorted T cell fraction (not recorded which). The sequence was collected from a male donor with ankylosing spondylitis. The chain couples TRBV20-1 to TRBJ1-2; no clear D gene. CDR3 residues: CSARDPRQYGYTF. The CDR3, as DNA: TGCAGTGCTAGAGACCCCAGGCAGTATGGCTACACCTTC.